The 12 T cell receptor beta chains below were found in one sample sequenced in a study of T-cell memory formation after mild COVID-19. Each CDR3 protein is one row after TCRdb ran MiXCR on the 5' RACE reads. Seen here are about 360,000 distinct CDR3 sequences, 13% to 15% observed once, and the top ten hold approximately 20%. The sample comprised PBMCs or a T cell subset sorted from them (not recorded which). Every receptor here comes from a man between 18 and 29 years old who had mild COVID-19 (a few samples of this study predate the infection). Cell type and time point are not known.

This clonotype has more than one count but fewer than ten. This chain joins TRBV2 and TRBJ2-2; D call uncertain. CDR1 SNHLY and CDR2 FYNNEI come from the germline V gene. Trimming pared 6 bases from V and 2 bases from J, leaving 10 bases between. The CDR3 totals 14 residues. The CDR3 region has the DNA TGTGCCAGCAGGCCACTCAGTAACACCGGGGAGCTGTTTTTT. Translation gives CASRPLSNTGELFF.

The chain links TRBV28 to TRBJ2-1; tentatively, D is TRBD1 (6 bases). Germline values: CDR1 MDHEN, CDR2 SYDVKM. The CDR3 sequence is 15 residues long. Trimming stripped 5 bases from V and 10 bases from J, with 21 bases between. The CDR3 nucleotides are TGTGCCAGCAGTACCGGGACACCCTTTTACTACGAGCAGTTCTTC. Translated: CASSTGTPFYYEQFF.

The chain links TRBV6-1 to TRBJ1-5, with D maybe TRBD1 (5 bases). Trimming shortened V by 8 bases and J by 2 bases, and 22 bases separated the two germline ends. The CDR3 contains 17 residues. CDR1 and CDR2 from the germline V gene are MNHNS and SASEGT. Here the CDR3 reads CASLEGGELPGNQPQHF. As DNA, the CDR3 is TGTGCCAGCCTAGAAGGAGGGGAGCTTCCGGGCAATCAGCCCCAGCATTTT.

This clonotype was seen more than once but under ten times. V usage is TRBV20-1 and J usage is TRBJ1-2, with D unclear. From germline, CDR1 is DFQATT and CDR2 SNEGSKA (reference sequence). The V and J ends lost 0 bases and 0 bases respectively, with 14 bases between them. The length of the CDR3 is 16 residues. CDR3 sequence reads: CSARDVRDSPNYGYTF. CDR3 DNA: TGCAGTGCTAGAGATGTCCGGGATTCCCCTAACTATGGCTACACCTTC.

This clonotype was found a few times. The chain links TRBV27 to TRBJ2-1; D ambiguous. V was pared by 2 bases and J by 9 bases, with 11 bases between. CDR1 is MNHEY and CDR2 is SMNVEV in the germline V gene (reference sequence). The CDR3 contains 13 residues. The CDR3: CASSLMPQAEQFF. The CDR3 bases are TGTGCCAGCAGTTTAATGCCACAAGCTGAGCAGTTCTTC.

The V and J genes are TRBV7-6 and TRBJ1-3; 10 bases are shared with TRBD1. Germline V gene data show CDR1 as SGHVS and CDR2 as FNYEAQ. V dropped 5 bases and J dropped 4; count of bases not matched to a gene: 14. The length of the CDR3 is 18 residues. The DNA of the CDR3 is TGTGCCAGCAGCCGGACATGGGACAGGGGTTCGTCGGGAAACACCATATATTTT. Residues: CASSRTWDRGSSGNTIYF.

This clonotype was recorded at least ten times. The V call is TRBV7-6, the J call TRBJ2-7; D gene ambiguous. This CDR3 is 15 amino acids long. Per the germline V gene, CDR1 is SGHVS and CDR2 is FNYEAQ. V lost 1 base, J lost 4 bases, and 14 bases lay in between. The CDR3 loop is CASSLGSGGLYEQYF. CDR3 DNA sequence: TGTGCCAGCAGCTTAGGTAGTGGTGGTCTGTACGAGCAGTACTTC. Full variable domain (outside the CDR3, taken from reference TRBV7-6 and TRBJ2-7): GAGVSQSPRYKVTKRGQDVALRCDPISGHVSLYWYRQALGQGPEFLTYFNYEAQQDKSGLPNDRFSAERPEGSISTLTIQRTEQRDSAMYRCASSLGSGGLYEQYFGPGTRLTVT.

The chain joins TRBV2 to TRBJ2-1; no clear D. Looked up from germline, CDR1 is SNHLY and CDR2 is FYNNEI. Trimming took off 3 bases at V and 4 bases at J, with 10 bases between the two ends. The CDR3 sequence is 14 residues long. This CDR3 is CASSEPDSYNEQFF. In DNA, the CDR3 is TGTGCCAGCAGTGAGCCAGATTCTTACAATGAGCAGTTCTTC.

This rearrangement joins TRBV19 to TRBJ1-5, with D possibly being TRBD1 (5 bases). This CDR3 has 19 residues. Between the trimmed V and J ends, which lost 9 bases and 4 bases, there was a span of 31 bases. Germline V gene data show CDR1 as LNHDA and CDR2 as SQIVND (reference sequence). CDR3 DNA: TGTGCCAGCAGCTTGGGGCGAGGGGCAATGTTGGGTGGGAATCAGCCCCAGCATTTT. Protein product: CASSLGRGAMLGGNQPQHF.

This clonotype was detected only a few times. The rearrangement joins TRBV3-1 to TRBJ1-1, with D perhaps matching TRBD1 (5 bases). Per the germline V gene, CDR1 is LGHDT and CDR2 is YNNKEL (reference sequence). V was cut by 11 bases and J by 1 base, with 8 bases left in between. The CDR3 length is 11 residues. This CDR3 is CAVGQNTEAFF. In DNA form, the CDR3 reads TGTGCCGTCGGACAGAACACTGAAGCTTTCTTT.

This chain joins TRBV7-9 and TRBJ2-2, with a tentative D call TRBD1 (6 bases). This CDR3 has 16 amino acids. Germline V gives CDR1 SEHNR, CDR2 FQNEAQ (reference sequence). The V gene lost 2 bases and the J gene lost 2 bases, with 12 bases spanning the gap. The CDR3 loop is CASSLYGGPNTGELFF. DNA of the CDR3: TGTGCCAGCAGCTTATATGGGGGCCCAAACACCGGGGAGCTGTTTTTT.

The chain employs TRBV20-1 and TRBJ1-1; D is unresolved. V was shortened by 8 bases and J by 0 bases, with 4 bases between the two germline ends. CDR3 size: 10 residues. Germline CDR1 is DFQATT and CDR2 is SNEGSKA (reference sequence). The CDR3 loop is CSPMNTEAFF. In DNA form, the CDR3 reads TGCAGTCCGATGAACACTGAAGCTTTCTTT.